The sequence of this T cell receptor (beta chain) was determined in a study of PD-1 blockade in mismatch repair-deficient tumors. This CDR3 is built from 13 residues. Between the trimmed V and J ends, which lost 0 bases and 5 bases, there was a span of 9 bases. Germline V lookup: CDR1 SGHTS, CDR2 YDEGEE. Some clones are missing from TCRdb's copy, which holds only in-frame ones; the method was immunoSEQ multiplex PCR. The table lists some 130,000 clones, roughly 90% of them singletons. Every patient had mismatch repair deficiency by PCR or immunohistochemistry. This sample comprised peripheral blood, obtained almost 74 weeks after starting pembrolizumab. The TCR comes from an adult with mismatch repair-deficient cancer. The J gene is TRBJ2-7, the V gene TRBV5-8; D is undetermined. CDR3 region: CASSLGPLDEQYF. The CDR3 region has the DNA TGTGCCAGCAGCTTGGGGCCACTGGACGAGCAGTACTTC.